The 14 T cell receptor beta chains reported below all come from one sample, sequenced in a study of T cell responses to AZD1222 COVID-19 vaccine. The assay was immunoSEQ multiplex PCR, and TCRdb's table has in-frame clones only and misses some. The top ten clones hold 4% to 4.5% of a sample with 95,000 to 150,000 clones, roughly nine tenths of them seen once. This specimen was peripheral blood, taken on day 0 of AZD1222 vaccination. These receptors were collected from an adult in good health.

This clone is labeled as medium-sized. The gene calls are TRBV12-5 and TRBJ1-5, with D possibly being TRBD1 (5 bases). In germline, CDR1 is LGHNT, CDR2 FRNRAP. Trimming left V 3 bases short and J 7 bases short, with 13 bases between. The CDR3 is 14 residues long. CDR3 DNA: TGTGCTAGTGGTTTTGACAGCGGGAGCCAGCCCCAGCATTTT. Its translation is CASGFDSGSQPQHF.

This clone appeared a single time. The CDR3 region is CASSLTSGGADTQYF. CDR3 DNA: TGTGCCAGCAGCTTGACTAGCGGGGGGGCAGATACGCAGTATTTT. The gene calls are TRBV7-3 and TRBJ2-3; 14 bases agree with TRBD2. This CDR3 has 15 residues. Germline lookup yields CDR1 SGHTA and CDR2 FQGTGA. The ends lost 3 bases at V and 4 bases at J; junction bases unmatched: 0.

The J gene is TRBJ2-5, the V gene TRBV4-1; TRBD1 aligns across 9 bases. The trim removed 5 bases at V and 5 bases at J, leaving 9 bases unmatched. The CDR3 extends over 15 amino acids. CDR1 is MGHRA, CDR2 YSYEKL, per germline. The CDR3 DNA reads TGCGCCAGCAGCAAGGAGGGACAGGGTTTCGAGACCCAGTACTTC. This translates into CASSKEGQGFETQYF.

V usage is TRBV28 and J usage is TRBJ1-4; 7 positions match TRBD1. With V trimmed by 3 bases and J by 7 bases, 8 bases remained unmatched. CDR1 is MDHEN, CDR2 SYDVKM, per germline. This CDR3 region has 15 residues. The CDR3 sequence: CASSFHGRGAEKLFF. Written as DNA, the CDR3 is TGTGCCAGCAGTTTCCATGGCAGGGGGGCTGAAAAACTGTTTTTT.

The genes are TRBV28 and TRBJ1-2; 7 positions match TRBD1. This CDR3 has 17 residues. Germline V gene sequence: CDR1 MDHEN, CDR2 SYDVKM. V gave up 2 bases and J gave up 2 bases; unmatched junction bases: 11. The CDR3 nucleotides are TGTGCCAGCAGTTTACTCACAGGGGCTGGGGCCAACTATGGCTACACCTTC. It encodes CASSLLTGAGANYGYTF.

The chain joins TRBV5-5 to TRBJ1-3; 7 bases are a match to TRBD1. The ends lost 2 bases at V and 6 bases at J; junction bases unmatched: 5. The CDR3 is made up of 14 amino acids. Germline CDR1 and CDR2: SGHKS and YYEKEE (reference sequence). CDR3 bases: TGTGCCAGCAGCTTATGGACAGGCCCAAACACCATATATTTT. Translating it yields CASSLWTGPNTIYF.

The rearrangement uses TRBV24-1 and TRBJ2-2; TRBD1 matches at 8 bases. After removal of 3 bases from V and 4 bases from J, the junction contained 6 bases not matched to a gene. CDR3 size: 16 residues. Looked up from germline, CDR1 is KGHDR and CDR2 is SFDVKD. The CDR3 region has the DNA TGTGCCACCAGTGATCGGACAGGGTCAGCCACCGGGGAGCTGTTTTTT. Protein: CATSDRTGSATGELFF.

The genes are TRBV12-5 and TRBJ1-2; the D gene is possibly TRBD1 (5 bases). Trimming removed 0 bases from V and 8 bases from J, with 13 bases in between. This CDR3 contains 14 residues. Per germline, CDR1 LGHNT and CDR2 FRNRAP. In DNA, the CDR3 is TGTGCTAGTGGTTTGGTACCGCAGGGCGAAGGCTACACCTTC. Its translation: CASGLVPQGEGYTF.

The chain recombines TRBV11-2 with TRBJ2-3; no clear D. Germline CDR1 SGHAT, CDR2 FQNNGV. V shed 6 bases and J shed 1 base, with 14 bases lying between them. This CDR3 spans 15 amino acids. The CDR3 region has the DNA TGTGCCAGCAGGCGGATCCAGACACGCACAGATACGCAGTATTTT. This codes for CASRRIQTRTDTQYF.

This chain joins TRBV5-4 and TRBJ2-7; D gene ambiguous. CDR3 length: 15 residues. The V gene's germline CDR1 is SGHNT and CDR2 YYREEE (reference sequence). V shed 0 bases and J shed 2 bases, with 12 bases lying between them. CDR3: CASSLELGRTYEQYF. Here the CDR3 DNA reads TGTGCCAGCAGCTTGGAATTGGGCAGGACCTACGAGCAGTACTTC.

The chain has TRBV11-2 and TRBJ2-2, with 7 bases matching TRBD2. The CDR3 length is 15 residues. V lost 3 bases to trimming and J lost 2 bases; unmatched junction nucleotides: 3. Germline CDR1 and CDR2: SGHAT and FQNNGV. This chain's CDR3 is CASSFRDYNTGELFF. DNA for the CDR3: TGTGCCAGCAGCTTCCGGGACTACAACACCGGGGAGCTGTTTTTT.

The chain combines TRBV10-3 with TRBJ2-5; tentative D call: TRBD2 (5 bases). The V gene lost 3 bases and the J gene lost 1 base, with 12 bases spanning the gap. The CDR3 is 15 amino acids. Germline loops: CDR1 ENHRY, CDR2 SYGVKD. The CDR3 loop is CAISEGWAGQETQYF. DNA for the CDR3: TGTGCCATCAGTGAAGGGTGGGCGGGCCAAGAGACCCAGTACTTC.

This clone was counted a single time. The chain employs TRBV3-1 (or the pseudogene TRBV3-2) and TRBJ2-1, with 11 bases matching TRBD2. Germline-derived CDR1 and CDR2 are LGHDT and YNNKEL (reference sequence). The CDR3 totals 18 residues. The ends lost 4 bases at V and 9 bases at J; junction bases unmatched: 17. CDR3 in DNA: TGTGCCAGCAGCCCCACTAGCGGGAGTCGATATCGGAGGGTTGAGCAGTTCTTC. It yields the protein CASSPTSGSRYRRVEQFF.

The chain combines TRBV7-2 with TRBJ2-7; 9 bases line up with TRBD1. The CDR3 is made up of 13 amino acids. Germline V gives CDR1 SGHTA, CDR2 FQGNSA. V trimming: 5 bases; J trimming: 5 bases; junction bases outside the gene matches: 4. The CDR3 DNA reads as TGTGCCAGCAGCCGGGACAGGGACGACGAGCAGTACTTC. Its translation is CASSRDRDDEQYF.